This T cell receptor (beta chain) was found in a study of T cells in narcolepsy listed by TCRdb under 2018. Turning to the overall study: The study enrolled patients with narcolepsy type 1 or type 2 (NT1, NT2) together with healthy control donors. The study sought autoreactive T cells targeting hypocretin neuron self-antigens (hypocretin, TRIB2) in narcolepsy patients, using TCR Vbeta sequencing to track clonotypes in blood and CSF.

CDR1 and CDR2, per the germline V gene, are SGHRS and YFSETQ. The CDR3 measures 12 amino acids from cysteine to phenylalanine. The DNA shown is the 36-base CDR3, in frame from base 1. A distance of 7 bases separates the germline ends of V and J, which lose 2 bases and 5 bases respectively. The library was made by the immunoSEQ multiplex PCR assay. In its TCRdb copy, this immuneACCESS table keeps in-frame sequences only and misses some clones. Where compared with another copy, unresolved V genes explain less than half of these, and the others have no known cause. Recorded for this sample are 9,500 to 12,000 clones; about 93% of them occurred a single time. The ten largest clones capture roughly 1% of the sample. On this clone: It has no known antigen specificity. No clone much larger than this one lies a single base away; base qualities are absent.

Memory CD4+ T cells were sorted ex vivo from peripheral blood of narcolepsy patients and healthy controls for TCR Vbeta sequencing. Summary of the overall study and its limitations: Some blood memory CD4+ repertoires from patients and controls contained no sequences matching autoreactive T cell clones. Autoreactive clonotypes were reported to be detected serially in the blood of the same patients and of different patients, but not in the blood of healthy controls. Numbers of sequenced blood memory CD4+ clonotypes were comparable, averaging about 40,000 in patients and roughly 32,000 in controls. In plots comparing CSF and blood CD4+ T cell clonotypes from the same patient, HCRT-specific and TRIB2-specific autoreactive clonotypes were highlighted.

The sample comprised CD45RA- memory CD4+ T cells from PBMCs. What the cell subset or site label conveys for this sample: memory T cells sorted ex vivo from peripheral blood. The receptor was derived from a human donor with narcolepsy. Recombination connected TRBV5-1 to TRBJ1-1, and perhaps TRBD1 as D gene, on 6 matching bases. In nucleotides, the sequence is TGCGCCAGCAGCTTTAGGGGGACTGAAGCTTTCTTT. This gives the protein CASSFRGTEAFF.